This paragraph covers one T cell receptor beta chain sequence. V was trimmed by 3 bases and J by 5 bases, leaving 7 bases between them. The CDR3 length is 13 residues. Looked up from germline, CDR1 is MNHEY and CDR2 is SMNVEV (reference sequence). How the authors handled the data: Cell counts per sample came from amplifying reference gene primers. Measured with immunoSEQ multiplex PCR; TCRdb has only the in-frame clones, and not every one. D and trimming were read from the DNA, whereas the V and J calls and clone size are those reported in that table. The profile shows approximately 20,000 clones, approximately 90% of them singletons. These data originate in a study of blood T cell repertoires in COVID-19. Overall study: PBMCs, B-cell-depleted T cells, or T cells were the source of the cDNA or gDNA that made up the material.

Sequenced input: peripheral blood. This sequence joins TRBV27 and TRBJ1-4; D uncertain. The sequence derives from a man aged 50 to 60 with active COVID-19. In DNA form, the CDR3 reads TGTGCCAGCAGTTTCTTCCAGAATGAAAAACTGTTTTTT. It translates to CASSFFQNEKLFF.